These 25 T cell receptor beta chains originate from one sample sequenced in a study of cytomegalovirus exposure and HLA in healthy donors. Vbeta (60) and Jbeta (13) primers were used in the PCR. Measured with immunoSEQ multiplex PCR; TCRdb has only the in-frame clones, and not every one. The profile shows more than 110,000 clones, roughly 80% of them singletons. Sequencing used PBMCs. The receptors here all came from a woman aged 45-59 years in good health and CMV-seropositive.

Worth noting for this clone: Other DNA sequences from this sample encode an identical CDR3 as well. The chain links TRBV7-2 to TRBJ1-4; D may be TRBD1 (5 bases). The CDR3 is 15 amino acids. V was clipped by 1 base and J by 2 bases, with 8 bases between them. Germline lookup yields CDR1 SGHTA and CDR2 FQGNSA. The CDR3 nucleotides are TGTGCCAGCAGCTTAGTTGGGGGGACTAATGAAAAACTGTTTTTT. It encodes CASSLVGGTNEKLFF.

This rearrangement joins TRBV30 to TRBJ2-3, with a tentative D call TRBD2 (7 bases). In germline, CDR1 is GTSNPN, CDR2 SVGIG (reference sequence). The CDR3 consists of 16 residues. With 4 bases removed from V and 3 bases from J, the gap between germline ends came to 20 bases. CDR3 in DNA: TGTGCCTGGACTCCGACGGGGGGACAACCAACAGATACGCAGTATTTT. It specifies CAWTPTGGQPTDTQYF.

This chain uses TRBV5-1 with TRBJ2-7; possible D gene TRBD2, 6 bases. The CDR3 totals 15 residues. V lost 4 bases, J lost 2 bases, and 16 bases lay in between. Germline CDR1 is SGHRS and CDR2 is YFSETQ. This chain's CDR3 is CASSLGGTIAYEQYF. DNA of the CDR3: TGCGCCAGCAGCCTTGGAGGGACCATCGCCTACGAGCAGTACTTC.

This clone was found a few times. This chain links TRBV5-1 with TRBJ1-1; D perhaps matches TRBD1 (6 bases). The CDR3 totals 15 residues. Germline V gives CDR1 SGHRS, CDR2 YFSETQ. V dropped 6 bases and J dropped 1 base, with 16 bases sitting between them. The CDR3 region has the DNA TGCGCCAGCACCCATGACGGACAGACGAACACTGAAGCTTTCTTT. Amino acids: CASTHDGQTNTEAFF.

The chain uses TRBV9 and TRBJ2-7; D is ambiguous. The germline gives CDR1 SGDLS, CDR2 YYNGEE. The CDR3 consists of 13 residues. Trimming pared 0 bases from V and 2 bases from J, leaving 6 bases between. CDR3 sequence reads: CASSVGGPYEQYF. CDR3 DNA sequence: TGTGCCAGCAGCGTAGGTGGGCCCTACGAGCAGTACTTC.

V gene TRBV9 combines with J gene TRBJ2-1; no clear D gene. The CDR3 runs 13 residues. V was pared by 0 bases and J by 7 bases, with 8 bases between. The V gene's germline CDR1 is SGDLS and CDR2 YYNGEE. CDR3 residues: CASSVAKRNEQFF. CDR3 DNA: TGTGCCAGCAGCGTAGCCAAGAGGAATGAGCAGTTCTTC. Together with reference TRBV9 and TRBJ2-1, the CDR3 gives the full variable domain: DSGVTQTPKHLITATGQRVTLRCSPRSGDLSVYWYQQSLDQGLQFLIQYYNGEERAKGNILERFSAQQFPDLHSELNLSSLELGDSALYFCASSVAKRNEQFFGPGTRLTVL.

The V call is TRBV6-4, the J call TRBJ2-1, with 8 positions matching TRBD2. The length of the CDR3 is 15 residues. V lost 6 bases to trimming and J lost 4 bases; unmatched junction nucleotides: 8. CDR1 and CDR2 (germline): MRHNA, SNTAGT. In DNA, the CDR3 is TGTGCCAGCAGCCCCGGGGGGGCTGGTTACAATGAGCAGTTCTTC. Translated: CASSPGGAGYNEQFF.

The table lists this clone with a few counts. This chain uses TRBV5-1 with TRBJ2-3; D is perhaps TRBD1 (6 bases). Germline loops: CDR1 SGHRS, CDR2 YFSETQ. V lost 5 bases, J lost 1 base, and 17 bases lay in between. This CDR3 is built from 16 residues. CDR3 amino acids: CASSPGVRGGTDTQYF. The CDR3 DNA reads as TGCGCCAGCAGTCCGGGTGTCAGGGGCGGCACAGATACGCAGTATTTT.

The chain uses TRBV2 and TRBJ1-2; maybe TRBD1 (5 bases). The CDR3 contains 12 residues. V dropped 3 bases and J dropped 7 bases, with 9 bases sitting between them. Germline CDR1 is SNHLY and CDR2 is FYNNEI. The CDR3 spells CASSEGLGGYTF. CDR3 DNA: TGTGCCAGCAGTGAGGGACTTGGTGGCTACACCTTC.

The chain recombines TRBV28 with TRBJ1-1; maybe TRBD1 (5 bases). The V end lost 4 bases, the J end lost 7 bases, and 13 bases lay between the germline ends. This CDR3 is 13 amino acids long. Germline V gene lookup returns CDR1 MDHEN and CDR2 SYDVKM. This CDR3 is CASSYPGRDEAFF. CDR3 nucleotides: TGTGCCAGCAGTTACCCGGGGCGGGATGAAGCTTTCTTT.

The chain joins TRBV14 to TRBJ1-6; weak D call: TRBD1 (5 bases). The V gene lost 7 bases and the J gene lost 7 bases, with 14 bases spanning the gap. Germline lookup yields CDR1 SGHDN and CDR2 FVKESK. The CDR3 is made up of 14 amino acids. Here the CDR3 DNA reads TGTGCCAGCACCTATGGAGGGGCCAATTCACCCCTCCACTTT. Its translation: CASTYGGANSPLHF.

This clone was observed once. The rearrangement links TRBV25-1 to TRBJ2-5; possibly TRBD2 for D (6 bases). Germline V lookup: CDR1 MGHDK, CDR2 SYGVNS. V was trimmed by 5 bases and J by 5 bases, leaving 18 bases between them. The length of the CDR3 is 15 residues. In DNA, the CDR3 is TGTGCCAGCAGTTCCCCTCAACGCGGGGCGGAGACCCAGTACTTC. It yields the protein CASSSPQRGAETQYF. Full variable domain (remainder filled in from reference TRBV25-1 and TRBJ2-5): EADIYQTPRYLVIGTGKKITLECSQTMGHDKMYWYQQDPGMELHLIHYSYGVNSTEKGDLSSESTVSRIRTEHFPLTLESARPSHTSQYLCASSSPQRGAETQYFGPGTRLLVL.

CDR3 coding DNA: TGTGCCAGCGACCGGGACAGGGGTAATTCACCCCTCCACTTT. Encoded protein: CASDRDRGNSPLHF. The chain recombines TRBV6-6 with TRBJ1-6; 10 positions agree with TRBD1. Per the germline V gene, CDR1 is MNHNY and CDR2 is SVGAGI (reference sequence). V lost 8 bases, J lost 6 bases, and 4 bases stayed unmatched. There are 14 residues in the CDR3.

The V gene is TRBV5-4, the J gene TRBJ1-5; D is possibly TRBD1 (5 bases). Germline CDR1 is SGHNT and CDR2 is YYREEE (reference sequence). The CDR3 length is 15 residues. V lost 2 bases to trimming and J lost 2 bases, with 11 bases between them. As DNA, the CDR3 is TGTGCCAGCAGCTTAGACCCGGGGGGCAATCAGCCCCAGCATTTT. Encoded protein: CASSLDPGGNQPQHF.

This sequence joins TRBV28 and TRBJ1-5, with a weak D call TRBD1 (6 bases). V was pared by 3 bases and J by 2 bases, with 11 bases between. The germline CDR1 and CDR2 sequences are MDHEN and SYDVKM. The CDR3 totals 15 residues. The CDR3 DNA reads TGTGCCAGCAGTTTCTCATCAGGGGGCAATCAGCCCCAGCATTTT. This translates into CASSFSSGGNQPQHF.

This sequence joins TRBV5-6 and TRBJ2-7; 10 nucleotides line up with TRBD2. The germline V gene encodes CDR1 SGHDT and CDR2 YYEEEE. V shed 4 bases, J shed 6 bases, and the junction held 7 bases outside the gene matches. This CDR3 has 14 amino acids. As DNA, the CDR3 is TGTGCCAGCAGCCGTGGGAGGACTAGCGGCGAGCAGTACTTC. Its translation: CASSRGRTSGEQYF.

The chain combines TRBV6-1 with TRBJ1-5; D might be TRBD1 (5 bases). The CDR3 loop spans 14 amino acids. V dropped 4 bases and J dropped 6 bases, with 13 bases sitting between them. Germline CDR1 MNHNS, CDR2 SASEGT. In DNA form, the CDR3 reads TGTGCCAGCAGTGCCGGGGGAGTTAGTCAGCCCCAGCATTTT. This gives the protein CASSAGGVSQPQHF.

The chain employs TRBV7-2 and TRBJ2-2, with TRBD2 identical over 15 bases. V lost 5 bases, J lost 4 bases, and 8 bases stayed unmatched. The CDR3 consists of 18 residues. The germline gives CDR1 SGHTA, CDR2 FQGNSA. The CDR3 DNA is TGTGCCAGCAGCAAGGGACTAGCGGGGGGCCAGGGCACCGGGGAGCTGTTTTTT. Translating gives CASSKGLAGGQGTGELFF. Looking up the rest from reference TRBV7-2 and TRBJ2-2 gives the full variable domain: GAGVSQSPSNKVTEKGKDVELRCDPISGHTALYWYRQSLGQGLEFLIYFQGNSAPDKSGLPSDRFSAERTGGSVSTLTIQRTQQEDSAVYLCASSKGLAGGQGTGELFFGEGSRLTVL.

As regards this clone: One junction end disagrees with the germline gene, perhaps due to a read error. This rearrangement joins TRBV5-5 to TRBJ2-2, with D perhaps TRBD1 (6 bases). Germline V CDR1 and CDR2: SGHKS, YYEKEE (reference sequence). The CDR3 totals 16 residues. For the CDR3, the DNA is TGTGCCAGCACCTTGGTGAGGGGGAGTAACACCGGGGAGCTGTTTTTT. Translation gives CASTLVRGSNTGELFF.

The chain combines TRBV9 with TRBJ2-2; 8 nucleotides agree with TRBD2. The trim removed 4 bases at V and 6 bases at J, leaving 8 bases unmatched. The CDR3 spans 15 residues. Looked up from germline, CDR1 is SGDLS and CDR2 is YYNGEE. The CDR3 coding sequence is TGTGCCAGCAGCCCCCTTGCGGGGGGCGCCGGGGAGCTGTTTTTT. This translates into CASSPLAGGAGELFF.

The CDR3 region is CASSSSGTDEQYF. For the CDR3, the DNA is TGTGCCAGCAGTTCGTCCGGGACTGACGAGCAGTACTTC. The rearrangement links TRBV6-5 to TRBJ2-7, with D possibly TRBD2 on 6 matching bases. The CDR3 extends over 13 amino acids. Trimming took off 4 bases at V and 5 bases at J, with 12 bases between the two ends. Germline CDR1 MNHEY, CDR2 SVGAGI.

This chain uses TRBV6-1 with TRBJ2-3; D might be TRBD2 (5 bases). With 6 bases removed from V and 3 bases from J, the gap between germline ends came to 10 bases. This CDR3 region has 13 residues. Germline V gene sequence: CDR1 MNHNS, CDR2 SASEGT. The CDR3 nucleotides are TGTGCCAGCAGGGCAGGAGGTACAGATACGCAGTATTTT. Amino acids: CASRAGGTDTQYF.

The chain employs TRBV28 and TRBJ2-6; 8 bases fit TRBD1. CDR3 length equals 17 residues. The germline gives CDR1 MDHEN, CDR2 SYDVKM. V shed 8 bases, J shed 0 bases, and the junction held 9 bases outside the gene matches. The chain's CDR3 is CASGRQGTLSGANVLTF. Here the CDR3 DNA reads TGTGCCAGCGGACGACAGGGGACACTCTCTGGGGCCAACGTCCTGACTTTC.

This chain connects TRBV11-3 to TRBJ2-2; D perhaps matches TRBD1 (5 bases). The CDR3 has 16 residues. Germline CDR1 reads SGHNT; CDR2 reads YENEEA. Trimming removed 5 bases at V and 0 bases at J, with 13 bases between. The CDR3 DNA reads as TGTGCCAGCAGCCCCCGACAGACCGCGAACACCGGGGAGCTGTTTTTT. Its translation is CASSPRQTANTGELFF.

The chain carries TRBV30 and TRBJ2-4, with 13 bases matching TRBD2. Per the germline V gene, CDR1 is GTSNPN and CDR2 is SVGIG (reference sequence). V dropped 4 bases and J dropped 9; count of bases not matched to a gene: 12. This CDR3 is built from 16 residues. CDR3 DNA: TGTGCCTGGACCATCATAACTAGCGGGGGGGCTCTCATTCAGTACTTC. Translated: CAWTIITSGGALIQYF.